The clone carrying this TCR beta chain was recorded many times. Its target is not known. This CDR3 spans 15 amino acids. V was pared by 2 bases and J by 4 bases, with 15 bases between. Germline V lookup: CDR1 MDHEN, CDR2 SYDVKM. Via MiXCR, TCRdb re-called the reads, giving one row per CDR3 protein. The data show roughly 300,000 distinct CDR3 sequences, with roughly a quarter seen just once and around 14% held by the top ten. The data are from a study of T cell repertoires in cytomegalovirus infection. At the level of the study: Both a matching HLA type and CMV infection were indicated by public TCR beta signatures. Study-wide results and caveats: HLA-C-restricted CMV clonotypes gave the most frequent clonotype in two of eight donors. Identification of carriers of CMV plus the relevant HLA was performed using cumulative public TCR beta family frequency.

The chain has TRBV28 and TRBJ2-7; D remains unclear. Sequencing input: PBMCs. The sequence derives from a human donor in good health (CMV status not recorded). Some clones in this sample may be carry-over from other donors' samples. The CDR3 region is CASSLGSSGGYEQYF. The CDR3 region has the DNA TGTGCCAGCAGTTTAGGATCTTCTGGTGGGTACGAGCAGTACTTC.